This T cell receptor (beta chain) was sequenced for a study of shared clonotypes between healthy human individuals. The authors' processing: In the immunoSEQ data, sequences were junction-only and lacked quality scores, so filtering differed. TCRdb's copy holds only in-frame clones and misses some; the assay was immunoSEQ multiplex PCR. Clone size and the V and J calls come from that table; the DNA yielded D and trimming. The sample shows 950,000 to 1,100,000 clones, more than 60% of them seen only once. V lost 2 bases to trimming and J lost 0 bases, with 12 bases between them. CDR1 is SGHNT, CDR2 YYREEE, per germline (reference sequence). This CDR3 contains 16 residues. Study-level findings and limits: It was the non-shared clonotypes that had lower generation probabilities than clonotypes shared by all four donors.

A word on this clone: What it recognizes is unknown.

The rearrangement joins TRBV5-4 to TRBJ2-1; no definite D call. This TCR derives from a man aged 18 to 29 in good health. Sequencing was done on a sample of memory CD4+ T cells sorted from blood. Subset of the sample: CD45RA-negative fraction. The CDR3 region is CASSFGVASSYNEQFF. The DNA for the CDR3 is TGTGCCAGCAGCTTCGGAGTGGCTAGCTCCTACAATGAGCAGTTCTTC.